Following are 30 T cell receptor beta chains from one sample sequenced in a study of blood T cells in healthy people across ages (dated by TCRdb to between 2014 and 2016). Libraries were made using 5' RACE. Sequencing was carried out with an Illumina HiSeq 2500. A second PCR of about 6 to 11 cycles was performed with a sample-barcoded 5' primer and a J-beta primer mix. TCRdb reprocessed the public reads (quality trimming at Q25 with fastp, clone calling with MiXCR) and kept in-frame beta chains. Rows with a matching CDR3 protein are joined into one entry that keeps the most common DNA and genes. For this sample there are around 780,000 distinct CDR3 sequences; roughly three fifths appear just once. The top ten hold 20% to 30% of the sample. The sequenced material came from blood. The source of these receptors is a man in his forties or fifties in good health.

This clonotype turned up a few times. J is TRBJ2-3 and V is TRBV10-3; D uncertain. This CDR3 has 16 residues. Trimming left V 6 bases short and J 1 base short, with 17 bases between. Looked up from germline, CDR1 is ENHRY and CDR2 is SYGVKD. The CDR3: CAIRALQAFGTDTQYF. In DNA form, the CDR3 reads TGTGCCATCAGAGCCCTCCAGGCCTTTGGCACAGATACGCAGTATTTT.

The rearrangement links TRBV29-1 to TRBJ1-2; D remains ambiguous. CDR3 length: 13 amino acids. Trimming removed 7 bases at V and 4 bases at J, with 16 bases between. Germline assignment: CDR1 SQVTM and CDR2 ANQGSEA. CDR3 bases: TGCAGCGGTGGGAGCCTGGAGGGCTATGGCTACACCTTC. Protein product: CSGGSLEGYGYTF.

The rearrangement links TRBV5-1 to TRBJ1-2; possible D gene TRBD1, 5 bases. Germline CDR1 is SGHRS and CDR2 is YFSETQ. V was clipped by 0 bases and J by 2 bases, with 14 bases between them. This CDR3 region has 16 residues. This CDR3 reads CASSLAGKTENYGYTF. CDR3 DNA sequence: TGCGCCAGCAGCTTGGCCGGTAAGACAGAGAACTATGGCTACACCTTC.

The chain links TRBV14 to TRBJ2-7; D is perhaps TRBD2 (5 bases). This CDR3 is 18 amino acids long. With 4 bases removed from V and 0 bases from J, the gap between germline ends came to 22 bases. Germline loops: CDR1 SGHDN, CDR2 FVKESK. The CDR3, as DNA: TGTGCCAGCAGCCCCCCGCTGTTGGGAGTTCCTAGCTCCTACGAGCAGTACTTC. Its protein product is CASSPPLLGVPSSYEQYF.

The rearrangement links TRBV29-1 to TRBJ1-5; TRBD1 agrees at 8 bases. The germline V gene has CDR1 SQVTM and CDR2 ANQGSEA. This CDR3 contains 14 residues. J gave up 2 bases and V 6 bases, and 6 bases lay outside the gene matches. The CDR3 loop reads CSVEQGDGNQPQHF. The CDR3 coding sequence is TGCAGCGTAGAACAGGGGGATGGCAATCAGCCCCAGCATTTT.

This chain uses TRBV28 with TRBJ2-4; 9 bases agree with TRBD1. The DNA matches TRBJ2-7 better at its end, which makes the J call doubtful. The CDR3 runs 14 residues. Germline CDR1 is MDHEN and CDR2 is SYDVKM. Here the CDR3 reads CASSLPGQGFEQYF. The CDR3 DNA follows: TGTGCCAGCAGTCTGCCGGGACAGGGATTCGAGCAGTACTTC.

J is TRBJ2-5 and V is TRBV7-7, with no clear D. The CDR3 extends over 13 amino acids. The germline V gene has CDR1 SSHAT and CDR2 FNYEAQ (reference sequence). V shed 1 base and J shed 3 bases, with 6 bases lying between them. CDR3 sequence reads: CASSLVWEETQYF. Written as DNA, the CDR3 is TGTGCCAGCAGCTTAGTATGGGAAGAGACCCAGTACTTC.

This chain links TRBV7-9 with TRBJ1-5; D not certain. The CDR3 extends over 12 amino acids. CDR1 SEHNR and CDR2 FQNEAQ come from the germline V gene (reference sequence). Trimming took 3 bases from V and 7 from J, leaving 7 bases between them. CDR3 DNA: TGTGCCAGCAGCTTCATGGGGCAGCCCCAGCATTTT. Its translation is CASSFMGQPQHF.

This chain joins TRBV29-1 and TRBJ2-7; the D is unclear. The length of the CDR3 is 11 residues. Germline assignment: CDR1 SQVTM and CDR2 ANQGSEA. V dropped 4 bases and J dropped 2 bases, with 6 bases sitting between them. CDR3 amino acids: CSVVETYEQYF. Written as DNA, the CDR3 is TGCAGCGTTGTGGAGACCTACGAGCAGTACTTC.

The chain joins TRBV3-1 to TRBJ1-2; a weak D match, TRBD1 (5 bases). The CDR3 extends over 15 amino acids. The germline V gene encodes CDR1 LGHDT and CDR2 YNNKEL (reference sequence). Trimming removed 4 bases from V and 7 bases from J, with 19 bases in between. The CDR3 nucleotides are TGTGCCAGCAGCCCTCCGGGACGATGGTTTCTTGGCTACACCTTC. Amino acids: CASSPPGRWFLGYTF.

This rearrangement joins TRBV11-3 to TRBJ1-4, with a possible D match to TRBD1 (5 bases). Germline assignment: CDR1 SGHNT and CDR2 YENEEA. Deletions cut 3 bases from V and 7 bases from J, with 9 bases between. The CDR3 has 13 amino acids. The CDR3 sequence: CASSFSGSEKLFF. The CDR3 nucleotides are TGTGCCAGCAGCTTTTCAGGGAGTGAAAAACTGTTTTTT.

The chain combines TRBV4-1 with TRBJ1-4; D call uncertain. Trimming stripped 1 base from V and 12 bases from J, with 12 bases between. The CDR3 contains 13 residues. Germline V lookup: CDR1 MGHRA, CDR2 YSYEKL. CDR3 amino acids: CASSQAIFGELFF. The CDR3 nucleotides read TGCGCCAGCAGCCAAGCTATATTCGGGGAACTGTTTTTT.

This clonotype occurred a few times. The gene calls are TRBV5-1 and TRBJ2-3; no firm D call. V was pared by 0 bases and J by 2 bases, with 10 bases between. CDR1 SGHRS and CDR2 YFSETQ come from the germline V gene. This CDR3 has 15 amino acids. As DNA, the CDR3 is TGCGCCAGCAGCTTGGGACTCGGTACCACAGATACGCAGTATTTT. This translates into CASSLGLGTTDTQYF.

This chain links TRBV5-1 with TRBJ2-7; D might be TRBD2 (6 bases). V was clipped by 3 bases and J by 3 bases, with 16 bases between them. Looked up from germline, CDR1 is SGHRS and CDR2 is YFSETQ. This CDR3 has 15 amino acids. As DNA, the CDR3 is TGCGCCAGCAGCTCGGGGACCAGGAGGGGCTACGAGCAGTACTTC. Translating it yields CASSSGTRRGYEQYF. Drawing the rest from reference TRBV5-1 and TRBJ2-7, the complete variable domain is KAGVTQTPRYLIKTRGQQVTLSCSPISGHRSVSWYQQTPGQGLQFLFEYFSETQRNKGNFPGRFSGRQFSNSRSEMNVSTLELGDSALYLCASSSGTRRGYEQYFGPGTRLTVT.

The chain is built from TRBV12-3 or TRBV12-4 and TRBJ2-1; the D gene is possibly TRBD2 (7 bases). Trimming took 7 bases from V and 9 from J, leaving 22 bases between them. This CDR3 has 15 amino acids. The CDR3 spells CASIVSGGGAFEQFF. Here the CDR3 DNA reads TGTGCCAGCATAGTCAGCGGAGGGGGGGCATTTGAGCAGTTCTTC.

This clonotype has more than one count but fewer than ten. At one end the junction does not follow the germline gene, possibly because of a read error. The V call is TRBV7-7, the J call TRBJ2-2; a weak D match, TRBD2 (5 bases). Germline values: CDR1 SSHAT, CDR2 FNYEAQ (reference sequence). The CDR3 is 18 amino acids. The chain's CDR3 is CASSLARSGVRNTGELFF. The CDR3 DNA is TGTGCTAGCAGCTTAGCACGTTCCGGGGTGCGGAACACCGGGGAGCTGTTTTTT.

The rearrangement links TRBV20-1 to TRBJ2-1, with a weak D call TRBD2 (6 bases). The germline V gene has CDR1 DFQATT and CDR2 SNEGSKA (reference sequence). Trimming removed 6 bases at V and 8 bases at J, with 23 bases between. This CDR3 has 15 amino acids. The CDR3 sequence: CSAPGWTGVRDEQFF. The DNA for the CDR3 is TGCAGTGCGCCCGGCTGGACGGGAGTCAGGGATGAGCAGTTCTTC.

The CDR3 reads CASSHASGRQYSYEQYF. The CDR3 DNA follows: TGCGCCAGCAGCCACGCTAGCGGGAGGCAGTATTCCTACGAGCAGTACTTC. This chain links TRBV4-3 with TRBJ2-7; TRBD2 aligns across 11 bases. V was clipped by 3 bases and J by 1 base; unmatched bases: 8. The CDR3 totals 17 residues. Germline V gives CDR1 LGHNA, CDR2 YSLEER.

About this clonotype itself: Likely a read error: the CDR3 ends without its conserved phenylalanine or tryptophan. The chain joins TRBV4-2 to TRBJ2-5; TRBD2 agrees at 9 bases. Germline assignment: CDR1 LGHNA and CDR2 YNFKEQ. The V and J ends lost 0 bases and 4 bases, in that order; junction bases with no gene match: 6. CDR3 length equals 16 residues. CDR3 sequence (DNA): TGTGCCAGCAGCCAAGATGCGGGGGGGCTTGGAGAGACCCAGTACTAC. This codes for CASSQDAGGLGETQYY.

The CDR3 nucleotides are TGTGCCAGCAACGACGGAGATACGCAGTATTTT. This translates into CASNDGDTQYF. V is TRBV6-5 and J is TRBJ2-3; no reliable D call. V was shortened by 7 bases and J by 5 bases, with 7 bases between the two germline ends. Germline loops: CDR1 MNHEY, CDR2 SVGAGI. This CDR3 has 11 amino acids.

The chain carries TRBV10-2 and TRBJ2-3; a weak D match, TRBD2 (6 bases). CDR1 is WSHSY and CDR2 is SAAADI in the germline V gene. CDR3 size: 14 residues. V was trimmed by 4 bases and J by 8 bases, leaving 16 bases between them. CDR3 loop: CASSGGGTGGTQYF. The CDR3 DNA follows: TGCGCCAGCAGTGGTGGCGGGACGGGCGGTACGCAGTATTTT.

The CDR3 nucleotides read TGTGCCACCCAATTGGAGGGGAACACTGAAGCTTTCTTT. Its protein product is CATQLEGNTEAFF. The chain recombines TRBV10-3 with TRBJ1-1; D is undetermined. Germline values: CDR1 ENHRY, CDR2 SYGVKD. This CDR3 region has 13 residues. Trimming took off 10 bases at V and 1 base at J, with 13 bases between the two ends.

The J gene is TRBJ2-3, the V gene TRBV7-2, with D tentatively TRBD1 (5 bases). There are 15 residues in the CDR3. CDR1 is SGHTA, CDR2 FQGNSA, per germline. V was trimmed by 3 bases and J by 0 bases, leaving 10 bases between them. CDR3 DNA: TGTGCCAGCAGCTTGGGGCCCACTAGCACAGATACGCAGTATTTT. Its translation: CASSLGPTSTDTQYF.

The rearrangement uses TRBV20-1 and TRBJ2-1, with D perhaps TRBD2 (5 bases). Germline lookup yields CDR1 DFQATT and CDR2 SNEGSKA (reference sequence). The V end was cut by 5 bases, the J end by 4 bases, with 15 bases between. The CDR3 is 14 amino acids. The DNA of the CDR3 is TGCAGTGCTGGTCTAGGGAGCCTTTACAATGAGCAGTTCTTC. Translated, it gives CSAGLGSLYNEQFF.

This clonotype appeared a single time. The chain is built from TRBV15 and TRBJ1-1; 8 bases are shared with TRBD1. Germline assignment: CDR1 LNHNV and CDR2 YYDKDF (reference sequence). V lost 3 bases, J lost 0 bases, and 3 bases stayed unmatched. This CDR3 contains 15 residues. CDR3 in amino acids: CATSRARGLNTEAFF. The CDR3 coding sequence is TGTGCCACCAGCAGGGCCAGGGGGCTGAACACTGAAGCTTTCTTT.

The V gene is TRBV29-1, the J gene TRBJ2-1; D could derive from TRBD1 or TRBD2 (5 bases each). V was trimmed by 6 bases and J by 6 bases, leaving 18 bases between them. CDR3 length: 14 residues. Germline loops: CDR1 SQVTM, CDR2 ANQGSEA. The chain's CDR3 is CSVDIFRGGNEQFF. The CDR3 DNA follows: TGCAGCGTGGACATCTTTCGGGGCGGCAATGAGCAGTTCTTC.

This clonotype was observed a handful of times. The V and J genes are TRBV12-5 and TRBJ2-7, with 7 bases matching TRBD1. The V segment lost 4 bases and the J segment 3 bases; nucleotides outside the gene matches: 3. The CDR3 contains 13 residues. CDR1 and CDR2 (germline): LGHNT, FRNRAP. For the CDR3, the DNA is TGTGCTAGTGGTTGGGGACAGCTCTACGAGCAGTACTTC. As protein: CASGWGQLYEQYF.

The CDR3 loop is CASSEFIGTGGNEQFF. As DNA, the CDR3 is TGTGCCAGCAGTGAATTTATTGGGACAGGGGGCAATGAGCAGTTCTTC. This chain uses TRBV2 with TRBJ2-1; 11 positions match TRBD1. The CDR3 contains 16 residues. Trimming at V came to 2 bases and at J to 6 bases, leaving 6 bases not matched to a gene. Germline V gene sequence: CDR1 SNHLY, CDR2 FYNNEI.

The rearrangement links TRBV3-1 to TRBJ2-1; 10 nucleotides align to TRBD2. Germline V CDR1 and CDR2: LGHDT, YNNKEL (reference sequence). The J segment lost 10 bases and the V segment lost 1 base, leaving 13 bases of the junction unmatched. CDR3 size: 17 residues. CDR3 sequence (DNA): TGTGCCAGCAGCCAAGCAGATCTCGGACTAGCGGTTAGAGAGCAGTTCTTC. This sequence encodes CASSQADLGLAVREQFF.

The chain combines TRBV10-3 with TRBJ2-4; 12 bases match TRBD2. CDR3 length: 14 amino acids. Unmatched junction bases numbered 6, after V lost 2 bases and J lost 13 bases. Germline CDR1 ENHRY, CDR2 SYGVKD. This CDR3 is CAISEPTSGGEQYF. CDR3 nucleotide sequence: TGTGCCATCAGTGAGCCGACTAGCGGGGGAGAGCAGTACTTC.